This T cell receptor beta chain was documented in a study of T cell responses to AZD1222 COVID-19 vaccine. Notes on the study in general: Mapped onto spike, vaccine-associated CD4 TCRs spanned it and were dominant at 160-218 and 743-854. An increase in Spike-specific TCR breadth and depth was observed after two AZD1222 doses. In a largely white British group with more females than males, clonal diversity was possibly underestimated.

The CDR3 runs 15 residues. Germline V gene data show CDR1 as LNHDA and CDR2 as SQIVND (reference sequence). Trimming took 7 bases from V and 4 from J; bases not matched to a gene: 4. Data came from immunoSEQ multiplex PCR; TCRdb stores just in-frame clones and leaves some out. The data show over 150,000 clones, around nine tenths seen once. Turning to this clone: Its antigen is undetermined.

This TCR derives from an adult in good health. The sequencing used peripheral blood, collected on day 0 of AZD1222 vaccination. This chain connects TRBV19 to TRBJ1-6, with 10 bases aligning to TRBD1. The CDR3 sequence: CASNSDRGYNSPLHF. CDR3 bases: TGTGCCAGTAACTCGGACAGGGGGTATAATTCACCCCTCCACTTT.